The 8 T cell receptor beta chains below all came from one sample that was sequenced in a study of blood T cell repertoires in COVID-19. TCRdb's copy holds only in-frame clones and misses some; the assay was immunoSEQ multiplex PCR. The sample has 250,000 to 350,000 clones, roughly 86% seen once. Sequenced input: peripheral blood. These receptors all come from a woman in her twenties or thirties with COVID-19, enrolled during active disease.

To note about this clone: At the DNA level, this CDR3 is encoded by other sequences in the same sample as well. The rearrangement uses TRBV2 and TRBJ1-2; D gene uncertain. The V end was cut by 3 bases, the J end by 6 bases, with 8 bases between. The CDR3 is made up of 12 amino acids. CDR1 is SNHLY and CDR2 is FYNNEI in the germline V gene. As DNA, the CDR3 is TGTGCCAGCAGTGAGGAGGGAGATGGCTACACCTTC. Its protein is CASSEEGDGYTF.

The J gene is TRBJ2-3, the V gene TRBV4-2; TRBD2 agrees at 9 bases. CDR3 length: 16 residues. V lost 4 bases to trimming and J lost 4 bases; unmatched junction nucleotides: 9. From germline, CDR1 is LGHNA and CDR2 YNFKEQ. CDR3: CASSPEQTSGADTQYF. In DNA form, the CDR3 reads TGTGCCAGCAGCCCTGAGCAGACTAGCGGAGCAGATACGCAGTATTTT.

This chain uses TRBV19 with TRBJ1-1, with 9 positions matching TRBD1. This CDR3 has 15 residues. Germline assignment: CDR1 LNHDA and CDR2 SQIVND (reference sequence). J gave up 5 bases and V 7 bases, and 11 bases lay outside the gene matches. DNA for the CDR3: TGTGCCAGTACCCGGGACAGGGAGAGGGATACTGAAGCTTTCTTT. Its translation is CASTRDRERDTEAFF. Based on the CDR3 plus reference TRBV19 and TRBJ1-1, the full variable domain is DGGITQSPKYLFRKEGQNVTLSCEQNLNHDAMYWYRQDPGQGLRLIYYSQIVNDFQKGDIAEGYSVSREKKESFPLTVTSAQKNPTAFYLCASTRDRERDTEAFFGQGTRLTVV.

The J gene is TRBJ1-6, the V gene TRBV5-1; no reliable D call. The germline CDR1 and CDR2 sequences are SGHRS and YFSETQ. Trimming shortened V by 0 bases and J by 6 bases, and 7 bases separated the two germline ends. The CDR3 is made up of 14 amino acids. Here the CDR3 DNA reads TGCGCCAGCAGCTTGGCGGGGTTTAATTCACCCCTCCACTTT. Amino acid sequence: CASSLAGFNSPLHF.

The J gene is TRBJ2-1, the V gene TRBV7-3, with TRBD2 as a possible D gene (6 bases). With 5 bases removed from V and 8 bases from J, the gap between germline ends came to 19 bases. Germline values: CDR1 SGHTA, CDR2 FQGTGA. This CDR3 is built from 15 residues. The DNA for the CDR3 is TGTGCCAGCAGCCCCACCCCGGACTGGGAGGATGAGCAGTTCTTC. Translated, it gives CASSPTPDWEDEQFF.

The V and J genes are TRBV6-5 and TRBJ1-5; D not resolved. V was pared by 4 bases and J by 4 bases, with 8 bases between. The CDR3 is made up of 13 amino acids. From germline, CDR1 is MNHEY and CDR2 SVGAGI. CDR3 DNA: TGTGCCAGCAGTTTTTCCAGAAATCAGCCCCAGCATTTT. Its protein is CASSFSRNQPQHF.

The chain couples TRBV7-2 to TRBJ1-3; D unclear. V lost 7 bases to trimming and J lost 0 bases, with 10 bases between them. The CDR3 spans 14 residues. Germline lookup yields CDR1 SGHTA and CDR2 FQGNSA. The CDR3 DNA reads as TGTGCCAGCACCCTCGGGAGCTCTGGAAACACCATATATTTT. Protein sequence: CASTLGSSGNTIYF.

The genes are TRBV9 and TRBJ2-1, with D unclear. Deletions cut 0 bases from V and 4 bases from J, with 8 bases between. CDR1 and CDR2 from the germline V gene are SGDLS and YYNGEE. This CDR3 is 14 amino acids long. This chain's CDR3 is CASSVATEYNEQFF. In DNA form, the CDR3 reads TGTGCCAGCAGCGTAGCAACAGAATACAATGAGCAGTTCTTC. Together with reference TRBV9 and TRBJ2-1, the CDR3 gives the full variable domain: DSGVTQTPKHLITATGQRVTLRCSPRSGDLSVYWYQQSLDQGLQFLIQYYNGEERAKGNILERFSAQQFPDLHSELNLSSLELGDSALYFCASSVATEYNEQFFGPGTRLTVL.